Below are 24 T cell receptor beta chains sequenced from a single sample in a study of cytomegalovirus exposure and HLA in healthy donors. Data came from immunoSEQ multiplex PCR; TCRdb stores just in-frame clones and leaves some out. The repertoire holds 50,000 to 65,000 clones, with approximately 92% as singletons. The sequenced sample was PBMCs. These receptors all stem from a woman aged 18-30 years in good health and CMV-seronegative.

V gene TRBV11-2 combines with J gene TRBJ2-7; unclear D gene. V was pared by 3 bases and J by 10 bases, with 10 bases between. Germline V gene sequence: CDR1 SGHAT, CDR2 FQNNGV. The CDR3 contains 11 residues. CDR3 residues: CASSFSVDQYF. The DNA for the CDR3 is TGTGCCAGCAGCTTTTCGGTTGATCAGTACTTC.

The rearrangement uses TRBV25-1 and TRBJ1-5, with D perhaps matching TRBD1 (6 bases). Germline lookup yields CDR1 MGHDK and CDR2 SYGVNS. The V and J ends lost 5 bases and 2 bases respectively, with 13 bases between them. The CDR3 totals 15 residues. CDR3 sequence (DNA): TGTGCCAGCAGTAAGGGGGGGGTGGGCAATCAGCCCCAGCATTTT. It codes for CASSKGGVGNQPQHF.

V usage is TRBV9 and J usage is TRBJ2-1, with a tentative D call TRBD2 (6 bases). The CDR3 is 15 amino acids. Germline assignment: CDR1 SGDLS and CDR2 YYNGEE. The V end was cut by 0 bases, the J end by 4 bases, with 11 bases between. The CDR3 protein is CASSVDGTDYNEQFF. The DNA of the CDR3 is TGTGCCAGCAGCGTAGACGGGACTGATTACAATGAGCAGTTCTTC. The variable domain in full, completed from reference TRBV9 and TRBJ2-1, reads DSGVTQTPKHLITATGQRVTLRCSPRSGDLSVYWYQQSLDQGLQFLIQYYNGEERAKGNILERFSAQQFPDLHSELNLSSLELGDSALYFCASSVDGTDYNEQFFGPGTRLTVL.

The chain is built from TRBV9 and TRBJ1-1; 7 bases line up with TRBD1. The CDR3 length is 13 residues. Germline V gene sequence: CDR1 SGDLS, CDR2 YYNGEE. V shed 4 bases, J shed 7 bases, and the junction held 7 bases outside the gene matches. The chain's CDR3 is CASSPFRQGEAFF. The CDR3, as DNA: TGTGCCAGCAGCCCCTTTAGACAGGGTGAAGCTTTCTTT.

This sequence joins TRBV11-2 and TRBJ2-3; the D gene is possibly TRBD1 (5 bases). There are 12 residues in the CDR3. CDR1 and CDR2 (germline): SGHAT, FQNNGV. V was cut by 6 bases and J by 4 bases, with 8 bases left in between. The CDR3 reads CASRRQSDTQYF. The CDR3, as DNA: TGTGCCAGCAGACGACAGTCAGATACGCAGTATTTT. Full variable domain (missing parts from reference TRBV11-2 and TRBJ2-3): EAGVAQSPRYKIIEKRQSVAFWCNPISGHATLYWYQQILGQGPKLLIQFQNNGVVDDSQLPKDRFSAERLKGVDSTLKIQPAKLEDSAVYLCASRRQSDTQYFGPGTRLTVL.

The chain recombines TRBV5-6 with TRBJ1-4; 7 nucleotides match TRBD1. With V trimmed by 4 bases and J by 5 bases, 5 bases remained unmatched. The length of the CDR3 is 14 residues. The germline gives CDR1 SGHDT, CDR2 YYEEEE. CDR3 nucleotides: TGTGCCAGCAGCCCACGGGACAGAAATGAAAAACTGTTTTTT. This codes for CASSPRDRNEKLFF.

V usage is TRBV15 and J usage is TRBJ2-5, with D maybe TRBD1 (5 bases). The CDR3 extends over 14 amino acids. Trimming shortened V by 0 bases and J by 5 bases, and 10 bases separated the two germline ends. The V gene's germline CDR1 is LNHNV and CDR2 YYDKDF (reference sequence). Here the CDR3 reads CATSRDRGTETQYF. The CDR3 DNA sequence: TGTGCCACCAGCAGAGATAGGGGTACGGAGACCCAGTACTTC. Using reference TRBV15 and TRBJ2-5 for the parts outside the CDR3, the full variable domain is DAMVIQNPRYQVTQFGKPVTLSCSQTLNHNVMYWYQQKSSQAPKLLFHYYDKDFNNEADTPDNFQSRRPNTSFCFLDIRSPGLGDTAMYLCATSRDRGTETQYFGPGTRLLVL.

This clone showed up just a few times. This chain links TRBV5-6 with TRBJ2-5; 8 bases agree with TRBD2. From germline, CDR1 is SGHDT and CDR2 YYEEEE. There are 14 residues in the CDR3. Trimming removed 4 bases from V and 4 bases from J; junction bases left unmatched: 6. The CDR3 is CASSLGLGGETQYF. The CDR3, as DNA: TGTGCCAGCAGCCTGGGACTAGGCGGAGAGACCCAGTACTTC. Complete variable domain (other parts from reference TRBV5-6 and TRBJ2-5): DAGVTQSPTHLIKTRGQQVTLRCSPKSGHDTVSWYQQALGQGPQFIFQYYEEEERQRGNFPDRFSGHQFPNYSSELNVNALLLGDSALYLCASSLGLGGETQYFGPGTRLLVL.

The CDR3 protein is CASSRGEAGVLETQYF. The CDR3 DNA reads as TGCGCCAGCAGTCGCGGTGAAGCGGGGGTTTTAGAGACCCAGTACTTC. This rearrangement joins TRBV5-1 to TRBJ2-5; 8 nucleotides match TRBD2. The CDR3 extends over 16 amino acids. Looked up from germline, CDR1 is SGHRS and CDR2 is YFSETQ. With 5 bases clipped from V and 4 bases from J, the junction kept 13 bases outside the gene matches. The full variable domain, completed using reference TRBV5-1 and TRBJ2-5, is KAGVTQTPRYLIKTRGQQVTLSCSPISGHRSVSWYQQTPGQGLQFLFEYFSETQRNKGNFPGRFSGRQFSNSRSEMNVSTLELGDSALYLCASSRGEAGVLETQYFGPGTRLLVL.

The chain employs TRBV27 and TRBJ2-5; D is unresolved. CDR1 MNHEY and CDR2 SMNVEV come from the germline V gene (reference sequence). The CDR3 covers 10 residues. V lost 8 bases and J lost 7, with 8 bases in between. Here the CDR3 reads CASERGTQYF. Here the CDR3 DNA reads TGTGCCAGCGAGCGAGGGACCCAGTACTTC.

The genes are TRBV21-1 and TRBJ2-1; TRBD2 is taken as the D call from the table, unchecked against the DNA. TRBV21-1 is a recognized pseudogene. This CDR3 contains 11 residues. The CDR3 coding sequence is TGTGCCAGCAGCGGCCCGGGACTAGAGTTCTTC. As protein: CASSGPGLEFF.

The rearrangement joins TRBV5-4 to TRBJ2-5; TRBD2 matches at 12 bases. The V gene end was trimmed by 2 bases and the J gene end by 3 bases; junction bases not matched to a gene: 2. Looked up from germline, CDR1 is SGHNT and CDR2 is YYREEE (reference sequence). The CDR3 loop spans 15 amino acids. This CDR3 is CASSFRLAGEETQYF. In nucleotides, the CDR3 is TGTGCCAGCAGCTTTCGACTAGCGGGAGAAGAGACCCAGTACTTC.

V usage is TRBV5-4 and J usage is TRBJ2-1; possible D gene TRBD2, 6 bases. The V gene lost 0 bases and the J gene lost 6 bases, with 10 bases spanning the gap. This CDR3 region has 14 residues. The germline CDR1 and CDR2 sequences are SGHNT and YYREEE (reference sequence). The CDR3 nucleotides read TGTGCCAGCAGCTTGGACGTGGGGGGCAATGAGCAGTTCTTC. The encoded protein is CASSLDVGGNEQFF.

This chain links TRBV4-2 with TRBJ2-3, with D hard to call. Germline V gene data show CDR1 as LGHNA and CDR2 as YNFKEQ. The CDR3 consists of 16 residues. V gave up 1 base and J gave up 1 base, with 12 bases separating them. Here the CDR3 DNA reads TGTGCCAGCAGCCAAGTGAACGGTTTGGGCACAGATACGCAGTATTTT. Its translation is CASSQVNGLGTDTQYF.

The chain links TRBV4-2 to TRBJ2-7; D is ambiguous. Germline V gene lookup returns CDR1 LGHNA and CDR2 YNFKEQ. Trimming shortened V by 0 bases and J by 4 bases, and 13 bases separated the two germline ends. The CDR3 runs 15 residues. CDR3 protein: CASSQEATVAYEQYF. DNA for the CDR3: TGTGCCAGCAGCCAAGAGGCAACAGTTGCATACGAGCAGTACTTC.

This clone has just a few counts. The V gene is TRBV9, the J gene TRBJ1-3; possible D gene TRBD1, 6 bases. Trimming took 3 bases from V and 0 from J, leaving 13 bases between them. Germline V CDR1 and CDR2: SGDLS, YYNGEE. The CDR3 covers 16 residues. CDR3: CASSALQGFSGNTIYF. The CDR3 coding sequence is TGTGCCAGCAGCGCCTTACAGGGCTTCTCTGGAAACACCATATATTTT. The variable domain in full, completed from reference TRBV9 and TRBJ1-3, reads DSGVTQTPKHLITATGQRVTLRCSPRSGDLSVYWYQQSLDQGLQFLIQYYNGEERAKGNILERFSAQQFPDLHSELNLSSLELGDSALYFCASSALQGFSGNTIYFGEGSWLTVV.

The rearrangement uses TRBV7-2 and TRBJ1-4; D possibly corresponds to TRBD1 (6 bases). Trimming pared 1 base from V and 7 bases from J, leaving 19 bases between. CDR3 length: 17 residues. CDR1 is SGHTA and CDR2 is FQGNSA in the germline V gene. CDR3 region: CASSLVSGKGGSEKLFF. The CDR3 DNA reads TGTGCCAGCAGCTTAGTTTCAGGAAAAGGGGGAAGTGAAAAACTGTTTTTT.

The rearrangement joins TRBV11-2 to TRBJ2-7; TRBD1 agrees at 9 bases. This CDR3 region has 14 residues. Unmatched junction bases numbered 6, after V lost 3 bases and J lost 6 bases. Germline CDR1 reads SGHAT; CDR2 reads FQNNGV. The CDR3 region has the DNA TGTGCCAGCAGCTTCGGGGACAGGGTCGGCGAGCAGTACTTC. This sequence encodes CASSFGDRVGEQYF. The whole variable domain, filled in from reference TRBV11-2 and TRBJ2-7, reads EAGVAQSPRYKIIEKRQSVAFWCNPISGHATLYWYQQILGQGPKLLIQFQNNGVVDDSQLPKDRFSAERLKGVDSTLKIQPAKLEDSAVYLCASSFGDRVGEQYFGPGTRLTVT.

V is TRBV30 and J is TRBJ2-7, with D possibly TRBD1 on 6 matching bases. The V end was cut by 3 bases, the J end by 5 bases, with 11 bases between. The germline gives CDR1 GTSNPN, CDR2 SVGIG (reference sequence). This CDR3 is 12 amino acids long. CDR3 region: CAWSRDTDEQYF. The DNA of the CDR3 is TGTGCCTGGAGCCGGGACACCGACGAGCAGTACTTC.

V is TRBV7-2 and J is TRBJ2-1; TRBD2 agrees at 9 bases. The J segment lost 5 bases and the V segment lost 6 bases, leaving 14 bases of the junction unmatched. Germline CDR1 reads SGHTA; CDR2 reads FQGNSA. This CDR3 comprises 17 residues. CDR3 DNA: TGTGCCAGCAGTCCGCTTACGGCGGGGGGGATTAACAATGAGCAGTTCTTC. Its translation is CASSPLTAGGINNEQFF.

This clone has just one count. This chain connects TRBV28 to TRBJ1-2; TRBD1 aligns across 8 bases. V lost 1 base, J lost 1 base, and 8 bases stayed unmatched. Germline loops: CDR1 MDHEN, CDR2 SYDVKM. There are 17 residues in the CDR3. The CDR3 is CASSLLGRGRNNYGYTF. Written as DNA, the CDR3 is TGTGCCAGCAGTTTATTGGGCAGGGGGCGCAATAACTATGGCTACACCTTC.

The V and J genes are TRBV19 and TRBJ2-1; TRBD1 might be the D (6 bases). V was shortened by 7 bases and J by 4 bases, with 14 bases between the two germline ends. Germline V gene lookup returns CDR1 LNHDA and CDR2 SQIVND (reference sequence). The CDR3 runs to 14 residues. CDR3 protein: CASTGTWEYNEQFF. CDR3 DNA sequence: TGTGCCAGTACTGGGACATGGGAGTACAATGAGCAGTTCTTC.

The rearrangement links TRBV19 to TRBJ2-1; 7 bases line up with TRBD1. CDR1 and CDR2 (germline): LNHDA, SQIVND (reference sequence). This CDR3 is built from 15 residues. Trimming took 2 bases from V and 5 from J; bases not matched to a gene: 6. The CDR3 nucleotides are TGTGCCAGTAGTATACGGGACAGTCCTAACAATGAGCAGTTCTTC. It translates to CASSIRDSPNNEQFF.

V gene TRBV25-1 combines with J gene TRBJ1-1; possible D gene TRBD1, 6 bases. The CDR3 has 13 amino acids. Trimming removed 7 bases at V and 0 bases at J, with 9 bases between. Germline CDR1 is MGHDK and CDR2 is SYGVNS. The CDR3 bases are TGTGCCAGCAAGGACAGTATGAACACTGAAGCTTTCTTT. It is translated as CASKDSMNTEAFF.